Detailed here is one T cell receptor (beta chain). The CDR3 is made up of 14 amino acids. Per germline, CDR1 MDHEN and CDR2 SYDVKM. The V gene lost 6 bases and the J gene lost 0 bases, with 11 bases spanning the gap. This entry belongs to a study of blood T cell repertoires in COVID-19. Study at large: COVID-19 samples from acute and convalescent phases originated in the United States, Italy and Spain. PBMCs, B-cell-depleted T cells, or T cells provided the cDNA or gDNA that made up the material.

Methods used by the authors: Reference gene primer amplification in the assay estimated nucleated cell counts. Method: immunoSEQ multiplex PCR; TCRdb's copy keeps in-frame clones and lacks some. V and J calls and clone size follow that table, whereas D and trimming were derived from the DNA. This table holds fewer than 250,000 clones, about 85% found once. This clonotype originated in a man aged 30-40 years who had recovered from COVID-19. The V gene is TRBV28, the J gene TRBJ1-1; D is unclear. Sequenced input: PBMCs or T cells enriched from blood (not recorded which). The CDR3 DNA reads as TGTGCCAGCAGGGGAGAACGATTGAACACTGAAGCTTTCTTT. Protein: CASRGERLNTEAFF.